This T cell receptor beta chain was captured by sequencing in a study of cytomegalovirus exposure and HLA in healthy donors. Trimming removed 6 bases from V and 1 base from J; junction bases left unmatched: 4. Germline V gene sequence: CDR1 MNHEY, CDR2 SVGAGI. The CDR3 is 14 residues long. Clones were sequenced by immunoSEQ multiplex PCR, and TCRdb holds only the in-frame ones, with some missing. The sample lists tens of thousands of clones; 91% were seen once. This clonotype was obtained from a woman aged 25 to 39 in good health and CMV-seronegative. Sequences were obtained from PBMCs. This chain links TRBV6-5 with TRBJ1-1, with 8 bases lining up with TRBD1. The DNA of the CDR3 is TGTGCCAGCAGATTGACAGGGGCGAACACTGAAGCTTTCTTT. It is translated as CASRLTGANTEAFF.